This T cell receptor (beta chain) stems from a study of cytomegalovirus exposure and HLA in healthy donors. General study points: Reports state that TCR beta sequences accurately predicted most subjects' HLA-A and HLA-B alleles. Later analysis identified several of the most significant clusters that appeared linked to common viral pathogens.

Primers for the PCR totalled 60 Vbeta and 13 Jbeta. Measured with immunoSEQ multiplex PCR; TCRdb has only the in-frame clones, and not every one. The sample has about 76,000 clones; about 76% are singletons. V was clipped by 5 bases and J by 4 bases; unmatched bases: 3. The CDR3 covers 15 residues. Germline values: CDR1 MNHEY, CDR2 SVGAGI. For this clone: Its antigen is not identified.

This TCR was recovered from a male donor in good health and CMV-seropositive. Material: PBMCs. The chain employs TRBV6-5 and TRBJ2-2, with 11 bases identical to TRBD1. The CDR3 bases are TGTGCCAGCAGTCCCGGGACAGGGGGCACCGGGGAGCTGTTTTTT. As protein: CASSPGTGGTGELFF.